The text below deals with one TCR beta chain. The antigen remains undetermined. All the people who gave samples were healthy bone marrow donors. Researchers ran the PCR with 60 Vbeta and 13 Jbeta primers. Using immunoSEQ multiplex PCR, the repertoire was profiled, and TCRdb retains in-frame clones only, with some absent. Of roughly 80,000 clones detected, just over 75% appear once; the ten largest clones hold around 3.1%. The CDR3 covers 12 residues. The J segment lost 11 bases and the V segment lost 0 bases, leaving 1 base of the junction unmatched. Germline V gives CDR1 SGHNT, CDR2 YENEEA. This entry is derived from a study of cytomegalovirus exposure and HLA in healthy donors. Whole-study results and caveats: DRB1 had the most TCR associations and HLA-C the fewest, a later analysis found, with rates varying by HLA locus. Later on, a genetic analysis was performed. It linked a missense variant in DCLRE1C with V- and J-gene trimming of TCR beta.

The chain joins TRBV11-3 to TRBJ2-1, with TRBD2 matching 7 bases. The sample taken for sequencing was PBMCs. The clonotype was recovered from a man aged 45-60 years in good health and CMV-seropositive. CDR3 in DNA: TGTGCCAGCAGCTTAGACGGGACTAAGCAGTTCTTC. It specifies CASSLDGTKQFF. Supplemented by reference TRBV11-3 and TRBJ2-1, the full variable domain reads EAGVVQSPRYKIIEKKQPVAFWCNPISGHNTLYWYLQNLGQGPELLIRYENEEAVDDSQLPKDRFSAERLKGVDSTLKIQPAELGDSAVYLCASSLDGTKQFFGPGTRLTVL.